One sample yielded the 15 T cell receptor beta chains listed below, sequenced in a study of blood T cell repertoires in COVID-19. Repertoires were generated with immunoSEQ multiplex PCR, while TCRdb's copy carries only in-frame clones and drops some. The sample includes approximately 210,000 clones, over 70% of them seen just once. Sequencing input: peripheral blood. These receptors were taken from a man aged 50 to 60 with active or convalescent COVID-19.

The rearrangement uses TRBV24-1 and TRBJ1-2; D might be TRBD1 (5 bases). Looked up from germline, CDR1 is KGHDR and CDR2 is SFDVKD. Trimming stripped 11 bases from V and 8 bases from J, with 14 bases between. CDR3 length: 11 amino acids. CDR3 DNA: TGTGCCATTTCCCAGGGCGGAGGCTACACCTTC. This codes for CAISQGGGYTF.

This clone has just one count. The chain combines TRBV5-4 with TRBJ1-1; possibly TRBD1 for D (5 bases). Germline V gene sequence: CDR1 SGHNT, CDR2 YYREEE (reference sequence). The ends were cut back, 0 bases at V and 4 bases at J, with 13 bases in the middle. The CDR3 loop spans 15 amino acids. The CDR3 region is CASSLEWGASTEAFF. The DNA for the CDR3 is TGTGCCAGCAGCTTGGAATGGGGCGCTTCCACTGAAGCTTTCTTT.

The rearrangement joins TRBV7-9 to TRBJ1-4; D might be TRBD1 (5 bases). Between the trimmed V and J ends, which lost 3 bases and 6 bases, there was a span of 11 bases. The CDR3 covers 14 residues. The germline V gene has CDR1 SEHNR and CDR2 FQNEAQ (reference sequence). The CDR3: CASSFSGADEKLFF. CDR3 in DNA: TGTGCCAGCAGCTTCAGTGGGGCTGATGAAAAACTGTTTTTT. The full variable domain, with the rest looked up from reference TRBV7-9 and TRBJ1-4, is DTGVSQNPRHKITKRGQNVTFRCDPISEHNRLYWYRQTLGQGPEFLTYFQNEAQLEKSRLLSDRFSAERPKGSFSTLEIQRTEQGDSAMYLCASSFSGADEKLFFGSGTQLSVL.

J is TRBJ2-7 and V is TRBV6-1, with TRBD1 identical over 8 bases. Germline V CDR1 and CDR2: MNHNS, SASEGT. Trimming cost V 2 bases and J 0 bases; bases outside gene matches: 6. This CDR3 comprises 16 residues. CDR3 sequence (DNA): TGTGCCAGCAGTGAAAGACAGGGGACTTACTCCTACGAGCAGTACTTC. This sequence encodes CASSERQGTYSYEQYF.

The chain uses TRBV7-9 and TRBJ1-4; D perhaps matches TRBD1 (6 bases). V was shortened by 5 bases and J by 2 bases, with 15 bases between the two germline ends. The CDR3 is 16 amino acids. Germline V gene sequence: CDR1 SEHNR, CDR2 FQNEAQ (reference sequence). The CDR3 loop is CASSQPRGTTNEKLFF. CDR3 DNA sequence: TGTGCCAGCAGCCAACCCAGGGGAACCACTAATGAAAAACTGTTTTTT. The whole variable domain, remainder taken from reference TRBV7-9 and TRBJ1-4, is DTGVSQNPRHKITKRGQNVTFRCDPISEHNRLYWYRQTLGQGPEFLTYFQNEAQLEKSRLLSDRFSAERPKGSFSTLEIQRTEQGDSAMYLCASSQPRGTTNEKLFFGSGTQLSVL.

The chain has TRBV21-1 and TRBJ1-3; TRBD1 is the table's D call, not checked against the DNA. TRBV21-1 is labeled a pseudogene. CDR3 length: 18 amino acids. The CDR3 is CASSEEGDRGLSGNTIYF. In nucleotides, the CDR3 is TGTGCCAGCAGCGAAGAGGGGGACAGGGGCTTGAGTGGAAACACCATATATTTT.

The chain is built from TRBV9 and TRBJ2-3, with D maybe TRBD1 (5 bases). Trimming took off 0 bases at V and 3 bases at J, with 5 bases between the two ends. The germline CDR1 and CDR2 sequences are SGDLS and YYNGEE. The CDR3 extends over 13 amino acids. The CDR3 sequence: CASSVDRTDTQYF. The CDR3 region has the DNA TGTGCCAGCAGCGTAGACAGGACAGATACGCAGTATTTT.

This chain links TRBV7-2 with TRBJ1-3, with 8 bases matching TRBD1. Germline V gene lookup returns CDR1 SGHTA and CDR2 FQGNSA. The trim removed 0 bases at V and 0 bases at J, leaving 7 bases unmatched. CDR3 size: 18 residues. The CDR3 DNA reads as TGTGCCAGCAGCTTAGCCTACAGGGGGGCGGCCTCTGGAAACACCATATATTTT. Translation gives CASSLAYRGAASGNTIYF.

This sequence joins TRBV10-2 and TRBJ2-7; 9 bases agree with TRBD1. The CDR3 spans 11 residues. The germline CDR1 and CDR2 sequences are WSHSY and SAAADI. The CDR3 nucleotides are TGCGCCAGCAGCGCCGGGACAGGGTTTATGGTC. The encoded protein is CASSAGTGFMV.

DNA for the CDR3: TGCAGCGTTGGTTCTATCACGAACACTGAAGCTTTCTTT. The encoded protein is CSVGSITNTEAFF. The chain is built from TRBV29-1 and TRBJ1-1; D gene unclear. Trimming pared 4 bases from V and 1 base from J, leaving 10 bases between. The V gene's germline CDR1 is SQVTM and CDR2 ANQGSEA. The CDR3 has 13 amino acids.

This chain connects TRBV5-4 to TRBJ1-1, with a tentative D call TRBD1 (6 bases). Trimming removed 4 bases from V and 0 bases from J, with 10 bases in between. Germline V gene data show CDR1 as SGHNT and CDR2 as YYREEE (reference sequence). CDR3 length equals 14 residues. As DNA, the CDR3 is TGTGCCAGCAGCCGGACAGCAATGAACACTGAAGCTTTCTTT. As protein: CASSRTAMNTEAFF.

The chain carries TRBV28 and TRBJ1-2, with no clear D. This CDR3 contains 12 residues. Germline assignment: CDR1 MDHEN and CDR2 SYDVKM. The V and J ends lost 2 bases and 4 bases respectively, with 5 bases between them. The CDR3 sequence is CASSLGGYGYTF. The CDR3 DNA reads TGTGCCAGCAGTTTAGGAGGCTATGGCTACACCTTC.

In this sample, this clone turned up once. This rearrangement joins TRBV9 to TRBJ2-5; a weak D match, TRBD1 (6 bases). V was trimmed by 2 bases and J by 2 bases, leaving 13 bases between them. The CDR3 is made up of 15 amino acids. Germline V gives CDR1 SGDLS, CDR2 YYNGEE. The CDR3, as DNA: TGTGCCAGCAGCGTCGGGAAGGGACAACAAGAGACCCAGTACTTC. It translates to CASSVGKGQQETQYF.

The chain combines TRBV10-3 with TRBJ1-2, with 7 positions matching TRBD1. The V segment lost 6 bases and the J segment 8 bases; nucleotides outside the gene matches: 9. Germline CDR1 and CDR2: ENHRY and SYGVKD. The CDR3 consists of 13 residues. CDR3: CAIRDGQADGYTF. The CDR3 nucleotides are TGTGCCATCAGGGACGGACAGGCAGACGGCTACACCTTC.

The J gene is TRBJ1-5, the V gene TRBV10-3; TRBD1 matches at 7 bases. Germline V gene data show CDR1 as ENHRY and CDR2 as SYGVKD. The CDR3 totals 16 residues. With 2 bases clipped from V and 3 bases from J, the junction kept 7 bases outside the gene matches. CDR3 bases: TGTGCCATCAGTGAGGCGAAGGGGGCCACCAATCAGCCCCAGCATTTT. Its translation is CAISEAKGATNQPQHF.